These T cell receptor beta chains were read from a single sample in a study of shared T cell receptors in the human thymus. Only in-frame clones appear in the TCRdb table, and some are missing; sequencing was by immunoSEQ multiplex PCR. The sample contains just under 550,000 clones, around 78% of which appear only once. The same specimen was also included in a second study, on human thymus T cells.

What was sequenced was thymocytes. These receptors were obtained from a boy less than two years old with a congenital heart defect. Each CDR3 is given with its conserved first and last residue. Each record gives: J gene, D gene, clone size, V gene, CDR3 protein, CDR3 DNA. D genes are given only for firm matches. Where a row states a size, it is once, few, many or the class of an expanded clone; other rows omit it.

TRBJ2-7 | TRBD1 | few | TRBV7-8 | CASSKTPRTGHNYEQYF | TGTGCCAGCAGCAAGACCCCTAGGACAGGCCATAATTACGAGCAGTACTTC
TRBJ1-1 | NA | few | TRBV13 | CASSSQNTEAFF | TGTGCCAGCAGCTCACAGAACACTGAAGCTTTCTTT
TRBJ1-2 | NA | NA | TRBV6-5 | CASSYRLSYFYGYTF | TGTGCCAGCAGTTACCGCCTGAGCTATTTCTATGGCTACACCTTC
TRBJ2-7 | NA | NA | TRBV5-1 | CASSLGLELKYEQYF | TGCGCCAGCAGCTTGGGACTCGAACTGAAGTACGAGCAGTACTTC
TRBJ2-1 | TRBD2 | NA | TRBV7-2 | CASSSNSGRRTHEQFF | TGTGCCAGCAGCTCCAATAGCGGGCGGAGGACGCATGAGCAGTTCTTC
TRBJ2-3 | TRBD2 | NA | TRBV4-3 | CASSQESGTSGKLRTDTQYF | TGCGCCAGCAGCCAGGAGTCCGGGACTAGCGGGAAGCTACGCACAGATACGCAGTATTTT
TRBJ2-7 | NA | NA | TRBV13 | CASSLTPRDEQYF | TGTGCCAGCAGCTTAACTCCGCGGGACGAGCAGTACTTC
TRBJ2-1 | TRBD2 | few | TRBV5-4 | CASSLEISGGNEQFF | TGTGCCAGCAGCTTGGAGATTAGCGGGGGGAATGAGCAGTTCTTC
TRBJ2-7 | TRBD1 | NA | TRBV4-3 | CASSQEGQGHEQYF | TGCGCCAGCAGCCAAGAGGGACAGGGCCACGAGCAGTACTTC
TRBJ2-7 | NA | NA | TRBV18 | CASSPQVKGRGSYEQYF | TGTGCCAGCTCACCACAGGTTAAAGGACGGGGCTCCTACGAGCAGTACTTC
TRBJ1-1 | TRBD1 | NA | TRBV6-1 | CASRDPGQVRPEAFF | TGTGCCAGCCGAGACCCGGGACAGGTAAGGCCTGAAGCTTTCTTT
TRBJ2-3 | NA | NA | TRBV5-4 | CASSLGGGTDTQYF | TGTGCCAGCAGCTTGGGGGGGGGCACAGATACGCAGTATTTT
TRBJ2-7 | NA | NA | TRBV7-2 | CASRGRISYEQYF | TGTGCCAGCAGGGGGCGGATCTCCTACGAGCAGTACTTC
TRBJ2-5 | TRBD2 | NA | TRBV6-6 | CASSCSGRGQETQYF | TGTGCCAGCAGTTGTAGCGGGAGGGGTCAAGAGACCCAGTACTTC
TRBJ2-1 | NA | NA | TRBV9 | CASSVGLGANEQFF | TGTGCCAGCAGCGTAGGCCTGGGGGCAAATGAGCAGTTCTTC
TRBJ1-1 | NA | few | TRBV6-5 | CASSYVGHPNTEAFF | TGTGCCAGCAGTTACGTAGGACACCCGAACACTGAAGCTTTCTTT
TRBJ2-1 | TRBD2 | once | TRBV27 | CASSSRPSGSSYNEQFF | TGTGCCAGCAGTTCCCGGCCTAGCGGGAGTTCCTACAATGAGCAGTTCTTC
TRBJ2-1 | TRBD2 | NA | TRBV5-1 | CASSPGLAGHNEQFF | TGCGCCAGCAGCCCGGGACTAGCGGGGCACAATGAGCAGTTCTTC
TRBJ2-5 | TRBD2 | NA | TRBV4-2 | CASSQEEREGFEHGSGEQYF | TGTGCCAGCAGCCAAGAAGAGCGGGAGGGCTTCGAGCATGGTTCGGGTGAGCAGTACTTC
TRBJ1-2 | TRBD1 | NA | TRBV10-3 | CAIRKWTGGSTGYTF | TGTGCCATCAGGAAGTGGACAGGGGGGTCAACTGGCTACACCTTC
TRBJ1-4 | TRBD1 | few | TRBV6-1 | CASSKGAREKLFF | TGTGCCAGCAGTAAGGGGGCTCGGGAAAAACTGTTTTTT
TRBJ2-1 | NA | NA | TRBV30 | CAPNRAGVGYNEQFF | TGTGCCCCTAACAGGGCGGGCGTGGGCTACAATGAGCAGTTCTTC
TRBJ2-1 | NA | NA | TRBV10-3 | CAISLTGTPYTNEQFF | TGTGCCATCAGCCTTACCGGGACTCCCTACACCAATGAGCAGTTCTTC
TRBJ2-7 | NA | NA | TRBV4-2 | CASSQDLRVLYMDEQYF | TGTGCCAGCAGCCAAGATTTGCGTGTCCTATATATGGACGAGCAGTACTTC
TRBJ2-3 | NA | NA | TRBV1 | CTSSQGKREVTDTQYF | TGCACCAGCAGCCAGGGGAAGCGGGAGGTCACAGATACGCAGTATTTT
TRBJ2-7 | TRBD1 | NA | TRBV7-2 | CASSDPGGAYEQYF | TGTGCCAGCAGCGACCCAGGGGGCGCGTACGAGCAGTACTTC
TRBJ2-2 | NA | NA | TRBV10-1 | CASSEGRRPGELFF | TGCGCCAGCAGTGAGGGGAGACGACCCGGGGAGCTGTTTTTT
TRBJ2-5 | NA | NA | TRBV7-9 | CASSQTGCQETQYF | TGTGCCAGCAGCCAGACGGGGTGCCAAGAGACCCAGTACTTC
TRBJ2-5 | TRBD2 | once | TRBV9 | CASSVGMAGETETQYF | TGTGCCAGCAGCGTGGGGATGGCGGGGGAGACAGAGACCCAGTACTTC
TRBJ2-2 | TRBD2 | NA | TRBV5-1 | CASYYSGGNTGELFF | TGCGCCAGCTACTACTCGGGGGGGAACACCGGGGAGCTGTTTTTT
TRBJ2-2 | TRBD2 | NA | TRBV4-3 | CASSQDGGGPSTGELFF | TGCGCCAGCAGCCAAGATGGGGGGGGTCCCTCGACCGGGGAGCTGTTTTTT
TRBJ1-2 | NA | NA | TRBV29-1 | CSVEDPGGYGYTF | TGCAGCGTTGAAGATCCGGGTGGCTATGGCTACACCTTC
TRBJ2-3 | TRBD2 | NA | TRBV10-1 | CASSEAGVDTQYF | TGCGCCAGCAGTGAAGCGGGAGTTGATACGCAGTATTTT
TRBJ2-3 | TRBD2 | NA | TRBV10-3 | CAIRLAGVTDTQYF | TGTGCCATCAGACTAGCGGGAGTTACAGATACGCAGTATTTT
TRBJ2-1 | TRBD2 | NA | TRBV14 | CASSHSTLTGGPVSYEQFF | TGTGCCAGCAGCCACAGTACTCTCACGGGAGGGCCGGTTTCCTATGAGCAGTTCTTC
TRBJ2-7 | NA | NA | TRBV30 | CAWMPVTGFYEQYF | TGTGCCTGGATGCCCGTAACGGGATTCTACGAGCAGTACTTC
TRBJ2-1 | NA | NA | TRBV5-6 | CASSFLQNIEQFF | TGTGCCAGCAGCTTCCTACAGAACATTGAGCAGTTCTTC
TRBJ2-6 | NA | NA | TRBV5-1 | CASSTTRQGTTKGANVLTF | TGCGCCAGCAGCACAACCCGACAGGGGACTACGAAAGGGGCCAACGTCCTGACTTTC
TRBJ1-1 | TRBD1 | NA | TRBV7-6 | CASSLGTGHGNTEAFF | TGTGCCAGCAGCTTAGGGACAGGGCATGGGAACACTGAAGCTTTCTTT
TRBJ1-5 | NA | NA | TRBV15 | CATSRDEESGNYSNQPQHF | TGTGCCACCAGCAGAGATGAGGAATCAGGGAACTATAGCAATCAGCCCCAGCATTTT
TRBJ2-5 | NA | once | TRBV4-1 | CASSTRETQYF | TGCGCCAGCAGCACTAGGGAGACCCAGTACTTC
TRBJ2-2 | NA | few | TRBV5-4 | CASSLERGTSNTGELFF | TGTGCCAGCAGCTTGGAACGCGGGACTTCGAACACCGGGGAGCTGTTTTTT
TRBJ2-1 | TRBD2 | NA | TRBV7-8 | CASSTPLAGGPLNEQFF | TGTGCCAGCAGCACCCCGCTAGCGGGAGGGCCGTTGAATGAGCAGTTCTTC
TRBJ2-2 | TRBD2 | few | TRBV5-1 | CASSLGTSGRVTGELFF | TGCGCCAGCAGCCTCGGGACTAGCGGGAGGGTGACCGGGGAGCTGTTTTTT
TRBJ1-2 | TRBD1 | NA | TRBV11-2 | CASSLEPPPPGQGYGYTF | TGTGCCAGCAGCTTAGAGCCCCCTCCTCCGGGACAGGGTTATGGCTACACCTTC
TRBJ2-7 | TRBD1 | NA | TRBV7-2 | CASSTRDRFYEQYF | TGTGCCAGCAGCACCCGGGACAGGTTCTACGAGCAGTACTTC
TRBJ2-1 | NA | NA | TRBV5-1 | CASSPVGPYNEQFF | TGCGCCAGCTCGCCGGTGGGGCCGTACAATGAGCAGTTCTTC
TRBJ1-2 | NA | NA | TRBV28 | CASSFLRERSYGYTF | TGTGCCAGCAGTTTTTTAAGGGAGCGGAGCTATGGCTACACCTTC
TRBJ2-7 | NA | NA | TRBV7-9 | CASSPTQGGRSYEQYF | TGTGCCAGCAGCCCGACTCAGGGTGGGAGGTCCTACGAGCAGTACTTC
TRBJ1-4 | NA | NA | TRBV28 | CASSLGTDRLNEKLFF | TGTGCCAGCAGTTTAGGCACGGACAGACTAAATGAAAAACTGTTTTTT
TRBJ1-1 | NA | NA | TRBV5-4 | CASSLSGRNTEAFF | TGTGCCAGCAGCTTGAGTGGCAGGAACACTGAAGCTTTCTTT
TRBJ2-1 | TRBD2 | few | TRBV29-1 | CSPNRTSGYNEQFF | TGCAGCCCCAATCGGACTAGCGGCTACAATGAGCAGTTCTTC
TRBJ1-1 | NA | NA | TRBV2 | CASSAQTDAEAFF | TGTGCCAGCAGCGCCCAGACAGACGCTGAAGCTTTCTTT
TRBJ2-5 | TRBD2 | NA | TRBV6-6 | CASSTLGLAGDETQYF | TGTGCCAGCAGTACCCTCGGACTAGCGGGAGACGAGACCCAGTACTTC
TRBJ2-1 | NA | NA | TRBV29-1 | CSVGTASGLYNEQFF | TGCAGCGTTGGGACTGCCTCGGGGTTGTACAATGAGCAGTTCTTC